Sequencing of this T cell receptor (beta chain) was carried out in a study of long-term antiretroviral therapy in people with HIV. Study observations and caveats: Even long-term ART left TRB diversity below transplant donor controls, despite gains.

V gave up 0 bases and J gave up 8 bases, with 14 bases separating them. In germline, CDR1 is KGHSH, CDR2 LQKENI. The CDR3 contains 15 residues. Every participant with HIV received treatment in the United States. Regarding this clone: Its antigen is not known.

At survey level, the immunoSEQ assay was run in its v3.0 version. Libraries were prepared by immunoSEQ multiplex PCR; TCRdb keeps only in-frame clonotypes and omits some of them. The sample has approximately 34,000 clones, under 85% seen once. The sequence was collected from a man younger than 35 with HIV. Specimen: unsorted PBMCs, collected 1 year after starting antiretroviral therapy. V is TRBV18 and J is TRBJ2-1, with a tentative D call TRBD1 (5 bases). The CDR3 DNA sequence: TGTGCCAGCTCACCACCCAGCTTCAGGGTCGATGAGCAGTTCTTC. Its translation: CASSPPSFRVDEQFF. Using reference TRBV18 and TRBJ2-1 for the parts outside the CDR3, the full variable domain is NAGVMQNPRHLVRRRGQEARLRCSPMKGHSHVYWYRQLPEEGLKFMVYLQKENIIDESGMPKERFSAEFPKEGPSILRIQQVVRGDSAAYFCASSPPSFRVDEQFFGPGTRLTVL.